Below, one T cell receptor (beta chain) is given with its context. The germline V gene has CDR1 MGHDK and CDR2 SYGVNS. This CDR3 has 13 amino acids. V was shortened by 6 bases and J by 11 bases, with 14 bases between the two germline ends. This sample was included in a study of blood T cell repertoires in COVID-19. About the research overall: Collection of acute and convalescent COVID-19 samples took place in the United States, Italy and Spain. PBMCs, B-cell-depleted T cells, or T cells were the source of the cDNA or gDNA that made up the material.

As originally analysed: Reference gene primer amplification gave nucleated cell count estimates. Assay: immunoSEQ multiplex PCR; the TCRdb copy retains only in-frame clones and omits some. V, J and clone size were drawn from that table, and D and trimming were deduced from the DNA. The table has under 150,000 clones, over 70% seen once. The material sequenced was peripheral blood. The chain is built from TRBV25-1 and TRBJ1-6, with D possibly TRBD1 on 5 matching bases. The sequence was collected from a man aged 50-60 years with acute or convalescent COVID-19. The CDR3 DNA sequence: TGTGCCAGCAGCCCCACCCAGGGTGCACCCCTCCACTTT. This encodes CASSPTQGAPLHF.